Reported below is one T cell receptor beta chain. The antigen this receptor binds is unknown. Base quality data are lacking; no much larger clone is found one base away. This entry belongs to a study of T-cell memory formation after mild COVID-19 (dated by TCRdb to about 2021). About the investigation overall: TCR sequence clusters from the two donors were largely donor specific. In two donors, T-cell clones that expanded and contracted after mild COVID-19 were followed by sequencing TCRalpha and TCRbeta repertoires longitudinally. Two young, previously healthy adult volunteers made up the cohort, one male and one female. The full study reports these points: Some responding clones were detected in pre-infection memory, suggesting pre-existing cross-reactive memory T cells joined the SARS-CoV-2 response. Contracting CD4+ clones turned up mainly in the CM and EM memory subsets, whereas EMRA was where CD8+ clones were enriched. Balanced CD4/CD8 phenotypes were observed for clones contracting from day 15 to 85, whereas a bias towards CD4+ was observed for a second wave of clones expanding from day 15 to 37. The study covered only two mild cases, and larger cohorts including severe cases with pre-infection samples were considered necessary. SARS-CoV-2 specificity of the second-wave clones peaking on day 37 was not confirmed.

V sheds 3 bases and J sheds 7 bases, leaving 8 bases between their ends. Reading from cysteine to phenylalanine, the CDR3 counts 12 amino acids. The only DNA kept is the CDR3, 36 bases in frame from the first base. CDR1 and CDR2 are read off the germline V gene as SGDLS and YYNGEE. Ficoll-Paque density gradient centrifugation was the method used to isolate PBMCs. The sequencer listed for this sample is Illumina NovaSeq 6000. Using 5'RACE with constant-segment primers, TCRalpha and TCRbeta cDNA libraries were constructed, with sample barcodes and unique molecular identifiers added in the process. Trizol reagent was used to extract RNA from every sample. Library amplification was performed in two PCR steps, and a second sample barcode and Illumina TruSeq adapters were introduced in the second step. Sequencing of the libraries was done on an Illumina NovaSeq, producing 2 x 150 bp paired-end reads. Per the authors' processing: Demultiplexing of reads and collapsing into UMI-guided consensus sequences were performed with migec v1.2.7. With mixcr v2.1.11, UMI consensuses were aligned to TRA and TRB V and J templates and assembled into clonotypes. A clonotype was counted as expanded or contracted only if both edgeR and NoisET called the change significant, with noise models trained on biological replicates. For edgeR calls, a false discovery rate-adjusted p below 0.01 and a log2 fold-change threshold of 1 were applied. As an exploratory analysis of dynamics, max-normalized trajectories of the 1000 most abundant clonotypes were examined by PCA with hierarchical clustering. Each responding clone was given a CD4 or CD8 phenotype based on the CD4+ and CD8+ repertoires, which had been sequenced separately. TCRdb itself trimmed the public reads at Q25 with fastp, ran MiXCR and retained productive beta chains. Rows are unified per CDR3 protein, each entry keeping the most common DNA and genes. TCRdb's processing, not the authors' own work, is the source of the V and J calls. In this sample the table shows a few hundred thousand distinct CDR3 sequences, under 25% of which occur a single time. The leading ten clones occupy roughly an eighth of the sample.

This sequence uses TRBV9 and TRBJ2-1, with the D assignment possibly TRBD1 or TRBD2, given 6 matching bases for each. The TCR was taken from an adult woman who had mild COVID-19 (a few samples of this study predate the infection). The sample titles of this study are shuffled in the database, so cell type and time point are left out; the donor was told from shared clones. Material for sequencing was PBMCs or a T cell subset sorted from them (not recorded which). The bases are TGTGCCAGCAGCGGGGGGGCAAATGAGCAGTTCTTC. Translation gives CASSGGANEQFF.